The 28 T cell receptor beta chains in this list originate from one sample, sequenced in a study of CD8+CD57+ T cells in acquired aplastic anemia. Using genomic DNA as the template, TCR beta VDJ and CDR3 profiling was carried out. TCRdb re-derived calls from the reads in MiXCR, one entry per CDR3 protein. The data hold over 40,000 distinct CDR3 sequences, with about three quarters observed a single time. The sequenced material came from sorted CD4+, CD8+, or CD8+CD57+ T cells (not recorded which) from PBMCs. These receptors came from a human donor in good health, serving as a control.

The chain joins TRBV20-1 to TRBJ1-6; tentatively, D is TRBD1 (5 bases). The CDR3 is made up of 18 amino acids. Trimming took 3 bases from V and 3 from J, leaving 21 bases between them. The germline V gene has CDR1 DFQATT and CDR2 SNEGSKA (reference sequence). This CDR3 reads CSASRIAGARLYNSPLHF. Here the CDR3 DNA reads TGCAGTGCTAGCCGTATAGCTGGGGCCAGGCTCTATAATTCACCCCTCCACTTT.

This clonotype was detected many times. The rearrangement uses TRBV6-1 and TRBJ2-1, with no clear D. Per germline, CDR1 MNHNS and CDR2 SASEGT. With 9 bases removed from V and 4 bases from J, the gap between germline ends came to 13 bases. The CDR3 runs 13 residues. The CDR3 here is CASQGQAYNEQFF. As DNA, the CDR3 is TGTGCCAGTCAAGGTCAGGCGTACAATGAGCAGTTCTTC.

The J gene is TRBJ1-2, the V gene TRBV12-3 or TRBV12-4; a possible D gene is TRBD1 (5 bases). Trimming removed 5 bases from V and 3 bases from J, with 16 bases in between. The CDR3 is 15 residues long. CDR3 loop: CASSRDFTTYYGYTF. CDR3 sequence (DNA): TGTGCCAGCAGTAGGGACTTTACAACTTACTATGGCTACACCTTC.

The chain uses TRBV19 and TRBJ2-5; D is possibly TRBD1 (5 bases). The V gene's germline CDR1 is LNHDA and CDR2 SQIVND (reference sequence). V gave up 1 base and J gave up 5 bases, with 17 bases separating them. This CDR3 region has 16 residues. CDR3 amino acids: CASSIGSAGRGETQYF. The CDR3 nucleotides are TGTGCCAGTAGTATAGGGTCAGCAGGGCGTGGGGAGACCCAGTACTTC.

This chain uses TRBV24-1 with TRBJ2-2; no clear D gene. V was shortened by 0 bases and J by 6 bases, with 10 bases between the two germline ends. This CDR3 is 15 amino acids long. Germline-derived CDR1 and CDR2 are KGHDR and SFDVKD. The CDR3: CATSDLFETSGELFF. Here the CDR3 DNA reads TGTGCCACCAGTGATTTGTTCGAGACATCCGGGGAGCTGTTTTTT.

The CDR3 DNA reads TGTGCCAGCAGCTCCCGACTAGCGGGAGAGGGTTACGAGCAGTACTTC. Amino acids: CASSSRLAGEGYEQYF. This chain links TRBV5-4 with TRBJ2-7; the match to TRBD2 covers 12 bases. V dropped 3 bases and J dropped 4; count of bases not matched to a gene: 8. The germline V gene encodes CDR1 SGHNT and CDR2 YYREEE (reference sequence). The CDR3 is 16 residues long. Combining the CDR3 with reference TRBV5-4 and TRBJ2-7 gives the whole variable domain ETGVTQSPTHLIKTRGQQVTLRCSSQSGHNTVSWYQQALGQGPQFIFQYYREEENGRGNFPPRFSGLQFPNYSSELNVNALELDDSALYLCASSSRLAGEGYEQYFGPGTRLTVT.

The chain carries TRBV7-2 and TRBJ2-2, with D perhaps matching TRBD1 or TRBD2 (5 bases each). The V end was cut by 8 bases, the J end by 1 base, with 8 bases between. Germline lookup yields CDR1 SGHTA and CDR2 FQGNSA. The CDR3 has 13 amino acids. The CDR3 DNA reads TGTGCCAGCGGGGGTTTGAACACCGGGGAGCTGTTTTTT. Translated, it gives CASGGLNTGELFF.

J is TRBJ2-7 and V is TRBV9, with 9 bases matching TRBD2. Germline values: CDR1 SGDLS, CDR2 YYNGEE. The CDR3 runs 15 residues. J gave up 3 bases and V 3 bases, and 7 bases lay outside the gene matches. CDR3 sequence reads: CASSAHFSGSYEQYF. In nucleotides, the CDR3 is TGTGCCAGCAGCGCCCACTTTAGCGGGAGCTACGAGCAGTACTTC.

The chain carries TRBV14 and TRBJ1-1, with no clear D. Deletions cut 2 bases from V and 4 bases from J, with 14 bases between. The CDR3 is 15 residues long. Germline lookup yields CDR1 SGHDN and CDR2 FVKESK. CDR3 in DNA: TGTGCCAGCAGCCAACCTAGCTACGGAGGCACTGAAGCTTTCTTT. Translation: CASSQPSYGGTEAFF.

This clonotype appeared many times. The V and J genes are TRBV19 and TRBJ1-4, with 9 bases aligning to TRBD1. This CDR3 is 15 amino acids long. Germline V gene sequence: CDR1 LNHDA, CDR2 SQIVND (reference sequence). Unmatched junction bases numbered 8, after V lost 6 bases and J lost 6 bases. DNA of the CDR3: TGTGCCAGTAGATACCCCGGGACAGGGCATGAAAAACTGTTTTTT. Protein sequence: CASRYPGTGHEKLFF.

The chain couples TRBV20-1 to TRBJ2-1; 12 nucleotides agree with TRBD2. J was trimmed by 6 bases and V by 6 bases; bases with no gene match: 3. Germline V gene lookup returns CDR1 DFQATT and CDR2 SNEGSKA (reference sequence). The CDR3 length is 13 residues. The CDR3 here is CSAGLAGINEQFF. CDR3 nucleotide sequence: TGCAGTGCCGGACTAGCGGGGATCAATGAGCAGTTCTTC.

V and J are TRBV11-2 and TRBJ2-2; D uncertain. V dropped 3 bases and J dropped 2 bases, with 10 bases sitting between them. Germline assignment: CDR1 SGHAT and CDR2 FQNNGV. CDR3 length: 15 residues. The CDR3: CASSFFSVNTGELFF. The CDR3 bases are TGTGCCAGCAGCTTCTTCAGTGTTAACACCGGGGAGCTGTTTTTT.

This chain uses TRBV10-1 with TRBJ1-6; TRBD1 is a possible D gene (6 bases). Trimming removed 5 bases from V and 2 bases from J, with 13 bases in between. The CDR3 covers 16 residues. CDR1 and CDR2 (germline): WNHNN, SYGVQD (reference sequence). CDR3 sequence: CASSPQGQTYNSPLHF. CDR3 nucleotides: TGCGCCAGCAGTCCACAAGGACAGACCTATAATTCACCCCTCCACTTT.

J is TRBJ2-3 and V is TRBV15, with 10 bases identical to TRBD2. The V gene's germline CDR1 is LNHNV and CDR2 YYDKDF (reference sequence). CDR3 length equals 16 residues. Unmatched junction bases numbered 7, after V lost 3 bases and J lost 4 bases. The CDR3 reads CATSSSAGLAADTQYF. CDR3 DNA sequence: TGTGCCACCAGCAGCTCAGCCGGACTAGCGGCAGATACGCAGTATTTT.

The chain links TRBV15 to TRBJ2-7; unclear D gene. V was shortened by 1 base and J by 0 bases, with 7 bases between the two germline ends. Germline CDR1 and CDR2: LNHNV and YYDKDF (reference sequence). This CDR3 contains 14 residues. In DNA form, the CDR3 reads TGTGCCACCAGCAGAGGAGGAGCCTCCTACGAGCAGTACTTC. Protein sequence: CATSRGGASYEQYF.

This chain links TRBV2 with TRBJ1-4; perhaps TRBD1 as D (6 bases). V was clipped by 8 bases and J by 7 bases, with 17 bases between them. The germline V gene encodes CDR1 SNHLY and CDR2 FYNNEI. This CDR3 contains 14 residues. The CDR3 reads CASLRNRALEKLFF. CDR3 in DNA: TGTGCCAGCCTACGGAACAGGGCGCTTGAAAAACTGTTTTTT.

V gene TRBV9 combines with J gene TRBJ1-1; D is uncertain. The ends were cut back, 0 bases at V and 4 bases at J, with 7 bases in the middle. The CDR3 is 13 residues long. Germline V CDR1 and CDR2: SGDLS, YYNGEE. This chain's CDR3 is CASSVGGSTEAFF. The DNA of the CDR3 is TGTGCCAGCAGCGTAGGTGGCAGCACTGAAGCTTTCTTT.

The J gene is TRBJ2-2, the V gene TRBV5-1; tentatively, D is TRBD2 (5 bases). Germline CDR1 is SGHRS and CDR2 is YFSETQ. Trimming shortened V by 4 bases and J by 0 bases, and 16 bases separated the two germline ends. This CDR3 has 17 residues. The CDR3 here is CASSQILGIANTGELFF. The CDR3 DNA is TGCGCCAGCAGCCAAATACTAGGTATTGCGAACACCGGGGAGCTGTTTTTT. The whole variable domain, filled in from reference TRBV5-1 and TRBJ2-2, reads KAGVTQTPRYLIKTRGQQVTLSCSPISGHRSVSWYQQTPGQGLQFLFEYFSETQRNKGNFPGRFSGRQFSNSRSEMNVSTLELGDSALYLCASSQILGIANTGELFFGEGSRLTVL.

The gene calls are TRBV25-1 and TRBJ1-2; 8 bases fit TRBD1. The CDR3 contains 14 residues. Trimming cost V 5 bases and J 6 bases; bases outside gene matches: 8. Germline-derived CDR1 and CDR2 are MGHDK and SYGVNS. The DNA of the CDR3 is TGTGCCAGCAGTCGACAGGGGAAGGCGAATGGCTACACCTTC. Protein: CASSRQGKANGYTF.

The gene calls are TRBV7-9 and TRBJ1-6; D call uncertain. V shed 3 bases and J shed 4 bases, with 10 bases lying between them. CDR1 and CDR2 from the germline V gene are SEHNR and FQNEAQ (reference sequence). There are 15 residues in the CDR3. CDR3 nucleotides: TGTGCCAGCAGCTTTTACCTCCAGTATAATTCACCCCTCCACTTT. This gives the protein CASSFYLQYNSPLHF.

This clonotype was recorded a few times. This CDR3 fails to terminate in the conserved phenylalanine or tryptophan, so it likely reflects a read error. The limits of the CDR3 on the DNA are not certain, so only TCRdb's listed CDR3 is given. This sequence joins TRBV29-1 and TRBJ1-2; TRBD1, as called in the table, went unchecked against the DNA. Germline loops: CDR1 SQVTM, CDR2 ANQGSEA. The CDR3 length equals 11 residues, ends included. The CDR3 reads CSVPGQGLGGL.

This clonotype has just a few counts. CDR3 loop: CSARDRNTEAFF. As DNA, the CDR3 is TGCAGTGCTAGAGATCGCAACACTGAAGCTTTCTTT. V is TRBV20-1 and J is TRBJ1-1; D is ambiguous. With 0 bases removed from V and 2 bases from J, the gap between germline ends came to 4 bases. The CDR3 has 12 amino acids. Germline-derived CDR1 and CDR2 are DFQATT and SNEGSKA (reference sequence).

V usage is TRBV7-9 and J usage is TRBJ1-2; D might be TRBD1 (6 bases). Trimming took off 1 base at V and 4 bases at J, with 10 bases between the two ends. The CDR3 has 14 residues. Germline V gene data show CDR1 as SEHNR and CDR2 as FQNEAQ (reference sequence). CDR3 coding DNA: TGTGCCAGCAGCTTAGTCACAGGGCCCTATGGCTACACCTTC. Amino acids: CASSLVTGPYGYTF.

The chain carries TRBV10-3 and TRBJ2-2, with D possibly being TRBD1 or TRBD2 (5 bases each). This CDR3 is built from 15 residues. Germline-derived CDR1 and CDR2 are ENHRY and SYGVKD. V lost 2 bases, J lost 3 bases, and 10 bases lay in between. The CDR3 spells CAISEGGFDTGELFF. As DNA, the CDR3 is TGTGCCATCAGTGAGGGGGGTTTCGACACCGGGGAGCTGTTTTTT.

V is TRBV25-1 and J is TRBJ1-2, with 8 bases fitting TRBD1. This CDR3 is built from 14 residues. The V gene end was trimmed by 1 base and the J gene end by 6 bases; junction bases not matched to a gene: 4. The V gene's germline CDR1 is MGHDK and CDR2 SYGVNS. CDR3 DNA sequence: TGTGCCAGCAGTGAATGGACAGGGACGAATGGCTACACCTTC. It translates to CASSEWTGTNGYTF.

The chain recombines TRBV25-1 with TRBJ1-3; no clear D. Germline V CDR1 and CDR2: MGHDK, SYGVNS. Between the trimmed V and J ends, which lost 4 bases and 5 bases, there was a span of 12 bases. The CDR3 sequence is 14 residues long. The CDR3 region is CASSATGVRNTIYF. The CDR3 coding sequence is TGTGCCAGCAGTGCTACGGGCGTTAGAAACACCATATATTTT. The full variable domain, completed using reference TRBV25-1 and TRBJ1-3, is EADIYQTPRYLVIGTGKKITLECSQTMGHDKMYWYQQDPGMELHLIHYSYGVNSTEKGDLSSESTVSRIRTEHFPLTLESARPSHTSQYLCASSATGVRNTIYFGEGSWLTVV.

Written as DNA, the CDR3 is TGTGCCAGTAGTCCGACAGGGGTTGGCTATGGCTACACCTTC. Its protein is CASSPTGVGYGYTF. The rearrangement links TRBV19 to TRBJ1-2, with TRBD1 matching over 8 bases. The CDR3 runs to 14 residues. Trimming removed 5 bases from V and 4 bases from J; junction bases left unmatched: 6. In germline, CDR1 is LNHDA, CDR2 SQIVND (reference sequence).

Only one count was recorded for this clonotype. The rearrangement joins TRBV7-3 to TRBJ2-3; weak D call: TRBD2 (5 bases). The CDR3 sequence is 15 residues long. The V and J ends lost 5 bases and 0 bases respectively, with 12 bases between them. Germline loops: CDR1 SGHTA, CDR2 FQGTGA. CDR3 protein: CASSPSGASTDTQYF. The CDR3 region has the DNA TGTGCCAGCAGCCCAAGCGGAGCAAGCACAGATACGCAGTATTTT. Variable domain in full (rest from reference TRBV7-3 and TRBJ2-3): GAGVSQTPSNKVTEKGKYVELRCDPISGHTALYWYRQSLGQGPEFLIYFQGTGAADDSGLPNDRFFAVRPEGSVSTLKIQRTERGDSAVYLCASSPSGASTDTQYFGPGTRLTVL.